This record concerns one TCR beta chain sequence. Its antigen is not identified. The source of the sample is a study of T cells after yellow fever vaccination. Study conclusions and caveats: FACS-sorted repertoires could contain abundant clonotypes contaminating from the bulk population. Clones from primary vaccination mostly reappeared after the booster (96% CD4, under 90% CD8). Few clonotypes appeared in both CD4 and CD8 compartments.

Generation of TCR cDNA used 5'RACE template switching (which added a universal primer site and UMIs). TCRdb redid the calling of the 5' RACE reads with MiXCR, one entry per CDR3 protein. The data hold 280,000 or so distinct CDR3 sequences, with approximately 10% observed a single time. The V end lost 1 base, the J end lost 8 bases, and 16 bases lay between the germline ends. CDR3 length: 15 amino acids. Per germline, CDR1 SGHTA and CDR2 FQGNSA. The chain is built from TRBV7-2 and TRBJ2-3; TRBD2 is a possible D gene (7 bases). Sequences were derived from CD4+ T cells sorted from PBMCs, sampled 5 days after the yellow fever booster vaccination. The source is a man aged 18 to 30 who received the YFV17D yellow fever vaccine. CDR3 DNA: TGTGCCAGCAGCTTAGTCCCGCGGGGGCGTGTTACGCAGTATTTT. Translated: CASSLVPRGRVTQYF.